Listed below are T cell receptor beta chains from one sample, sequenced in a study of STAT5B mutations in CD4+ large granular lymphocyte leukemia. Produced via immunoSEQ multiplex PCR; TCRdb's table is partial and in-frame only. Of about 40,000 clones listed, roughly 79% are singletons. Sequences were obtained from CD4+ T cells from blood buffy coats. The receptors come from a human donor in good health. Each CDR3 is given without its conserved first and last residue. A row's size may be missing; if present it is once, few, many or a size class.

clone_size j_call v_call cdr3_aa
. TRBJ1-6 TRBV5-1 ASSLEWAGNSPLH
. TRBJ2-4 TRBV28 ASRRDYENIQY
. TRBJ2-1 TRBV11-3 ASSLRGQGASYNEQF
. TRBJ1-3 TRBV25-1 ASSVGGNTIY
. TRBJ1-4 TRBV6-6 ASLGQGLREKLF
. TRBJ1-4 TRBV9 ASSSWTGENEKLF
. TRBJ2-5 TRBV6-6 ASSYRQETQY
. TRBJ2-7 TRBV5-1 ASSPLGAGSHEQY
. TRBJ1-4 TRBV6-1 ASSYSGGDEKLF
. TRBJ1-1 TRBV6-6 ASSSVTEAF
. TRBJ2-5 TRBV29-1 SAQGGQETQY
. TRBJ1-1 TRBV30 AWSVLGGLNTEAF
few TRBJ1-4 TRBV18 ASSLAVGATNEKLF
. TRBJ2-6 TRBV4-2 ASSPEGAGANVLT
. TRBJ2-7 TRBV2 ASSAVAGAYEQY
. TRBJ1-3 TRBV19 ASSIFGQQTLSSGNTIY
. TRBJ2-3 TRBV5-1 ASHVGGSTDTQY
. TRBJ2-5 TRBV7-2 ASSTTEGTQY
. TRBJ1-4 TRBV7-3 ASSEQGGGEKLF
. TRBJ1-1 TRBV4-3 ASSQNLPGLERAEAF
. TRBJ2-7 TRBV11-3 ASSLDVQVGSYEQY
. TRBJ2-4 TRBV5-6 ASSLFSFLAKNIQY
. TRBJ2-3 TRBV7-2 ASSWGLAARGDTQY
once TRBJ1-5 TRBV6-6 ASQPGIGQPQH
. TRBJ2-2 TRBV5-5 ASTWGGPNTGELF
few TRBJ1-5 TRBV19 ASSWDRGNQPQH
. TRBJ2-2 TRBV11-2 ASSPIAGNTGELF
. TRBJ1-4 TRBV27 ASSLAGGNEKLF
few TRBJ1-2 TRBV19 ASTRGQGRTYGYT
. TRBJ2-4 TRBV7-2 ASRMESGWKNIQY
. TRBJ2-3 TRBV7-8 ASSLGQGTDTQY
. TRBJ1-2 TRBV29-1 SVWGTGLNFYT
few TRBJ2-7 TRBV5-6 ASSSGQEQY
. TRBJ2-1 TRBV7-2 ASSLDGEQF
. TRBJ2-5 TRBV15 ATSRVRLAGGPQETQY
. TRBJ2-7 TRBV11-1 ASSLAGPYEQY
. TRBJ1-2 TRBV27 ASSPGYGYT
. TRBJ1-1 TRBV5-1 ASSLEGNQAF
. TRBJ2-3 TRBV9 ASSVGSSGRADTQY
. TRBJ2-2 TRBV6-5 ASSYERIGELF
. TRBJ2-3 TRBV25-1 ASQNSGSADTQY
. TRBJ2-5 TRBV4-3 ASSPGLGAETQY
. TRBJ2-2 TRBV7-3 ASSETSGWAGELF
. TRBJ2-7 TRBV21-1 ASSKGRRDLGPGEQY
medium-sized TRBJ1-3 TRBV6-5 ASRGSGNTIY
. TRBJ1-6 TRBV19 ATRDRSSPLH
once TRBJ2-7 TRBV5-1 ASSRTSGMDEQY
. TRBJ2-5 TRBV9 ASSVASGRVQETQY
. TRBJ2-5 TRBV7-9 ASTLGNQETQY
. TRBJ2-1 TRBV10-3 AIRGLAGGLSSYNEQF
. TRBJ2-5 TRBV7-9 ASSLHRGGETQY
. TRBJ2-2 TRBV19 ASNLPGELF
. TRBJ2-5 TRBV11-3 ASSLESHMFETQY
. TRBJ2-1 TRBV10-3 AISALQGTYNEQF
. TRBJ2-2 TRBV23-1 ASSPPLNRGRGAGELF